This TCR beta chain was profiled in a study of glioma-infiltrating T cells (dated by TCRdb to about 2016). With regard to the full study: Sequencing of TCR alpha- and beta-chain repertoires was performed on glioma tissue, on non-neoplastic brain tissue, and on matched peripheral blood mononuclear cells. Each tissue-infiltrating repertoire was compared with the same patient's peripheral blood repertoire to measure divergence between tissue and blood T-cell populations. Three low-grade glioma patients, roughly 8 primary glioblastoma patients and three non-glioma patients contributing non-neoplastic brain tissue were included in the paired cohort.

The CDR3 has 15 amino acids, counting the end cysteine and phenylalanine. Here the CDR3 DNA is all that survives: 45 bases in frame from base 1. The V and J ends are trimmed by 1 base and 4 bases, leaving 11 bases between them. This clonotype was detected many times. The antigen it recognizes is unknown. Within one base of it there is no much larger clone, and no base qualities were kept. The research as a whole found: Very few CDR3 sequences were found to be shared between tissue and blood, and this scarcity was attributed to high CDR3 diversity and limited sampling. Small numbers underpinned the group comparisons: several glioblastoma patients, three low-grade glioma patients and three non-neoplastic patients. VJ-independent divergence between tissue and blood was found to be below expectation in non-neoplastic patients but above expectation in all gliomas, particularly low-grade gliomas.

TCR alpha and beta CDR3 regions were amplified with the iRepertoire nested amplicon-rescue multiplex PCR (arm-PCR) platform from RNA. The input for one-step reverse transcription and amplification was roughly 95-450 ng of either tissue mRNA or PBMC total RNA. After bead purification, a secondary multiplex PCR added Illumina adapters, and libraries were gel-purified between 200 and 400 bp. Libraries carried internal 6-nucleotide barcodes used for demultiplexing. Libraries were sequenced on an Illumina MiSeq with 2x220 or 2x250 nucleotide paired-end reads. The authors' analysis ran thus. FLASH 1.2.11 was used to merge paired reads, and BWA-MEM then aligned the reads to the GRCh37 human genome before TRA and TRB reads were extracted. An IMGT-derived reference of cassette sequences and CDR3 motifs, with pseudogenes included, was used for V and J assignment. Reads were translated in three frames, and productive CDR3s were defined by a C…FGXG motif without stop codons. Clonotypes were defined as unique combinations of V-J cassette pair and CDR3 amino acid sequence. Reads were filtered by Hamming distance, thresholded by each sample's sequence error rate in mapped regions. TCRdb reprocessing: public reads trimmed at Q25 with fastp, clones called with MiXCR, in-frame beta chains kept. A single entry per CDR3 protein holds the most common genes and DNA from its merged rows. None of the V and J calls come from the authors' own analysis; TCRdb made them. Recorded for this sample are over 80,000 distinct CDR3 sequences; 40% of them occurred a single time. In total, the top ten clones hold approximately 38% of the sample.

The sequence came from a human donor with low-grade glioma or glioblastoma, undergoing nonglioma brain surgery, or in good health (not recorded which). The sequence joins TRBV12-3 or TRBV12-4 to TRBJ2-4; no D gene can be assigned with confidence. The sequencing input was glioma tissue, nonneoplastic brain tissue, or PBMCs (not recorded which). The nucleotide sequence reads as follows: TGTGCCAGCAGTTTAGTGGTAGGCGGTAAAAACATTCAGTACTTC. Its protein reads: CASSLVVGGKNIQYF.